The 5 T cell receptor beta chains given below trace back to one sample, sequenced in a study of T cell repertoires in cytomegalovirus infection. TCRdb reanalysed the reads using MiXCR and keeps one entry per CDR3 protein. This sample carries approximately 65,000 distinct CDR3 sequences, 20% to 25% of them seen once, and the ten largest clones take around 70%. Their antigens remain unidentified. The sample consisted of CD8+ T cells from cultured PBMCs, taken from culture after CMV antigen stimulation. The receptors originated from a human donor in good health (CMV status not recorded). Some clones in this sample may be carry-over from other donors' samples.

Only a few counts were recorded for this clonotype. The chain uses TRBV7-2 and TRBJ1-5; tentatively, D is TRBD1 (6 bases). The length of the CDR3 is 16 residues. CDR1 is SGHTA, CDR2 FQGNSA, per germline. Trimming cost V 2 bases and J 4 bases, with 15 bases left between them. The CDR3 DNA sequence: TGTGCCAGCAGCTTAAATGTTGCAGGGGCAAATCAGCCCCAGCATTTT. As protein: CASSLNVAGANQPQHF. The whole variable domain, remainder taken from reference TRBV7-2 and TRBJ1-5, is GAGVSQSPSNKVTEKGKDVELRCDPISGHTALYWYRQSLGQGLEFLIYFQGNSAPDKSGLPSDRFSAERTGGSVSTLTIQRTQQEDSAVYLCASSLNVAGANQPQHFGDGTRLSIL.

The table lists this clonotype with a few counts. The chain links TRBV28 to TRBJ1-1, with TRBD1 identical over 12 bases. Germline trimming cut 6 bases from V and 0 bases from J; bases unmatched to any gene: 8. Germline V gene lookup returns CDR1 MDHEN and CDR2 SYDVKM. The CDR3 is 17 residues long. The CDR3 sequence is CASREGGTGGLNTEAFF. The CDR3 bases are TGTGCCAGCAGAGAGGGTGGGACAGGGGGCTTGAACACTGAAGCTTTCTTT.

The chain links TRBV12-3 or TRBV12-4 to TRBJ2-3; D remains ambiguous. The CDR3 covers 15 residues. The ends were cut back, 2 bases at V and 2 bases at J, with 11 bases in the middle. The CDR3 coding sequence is TGTGCCAGCAGTTTAACCCAGTTAGCCACAGATACGCAGTATTTT. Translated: CASSLTQLATDTQYF.

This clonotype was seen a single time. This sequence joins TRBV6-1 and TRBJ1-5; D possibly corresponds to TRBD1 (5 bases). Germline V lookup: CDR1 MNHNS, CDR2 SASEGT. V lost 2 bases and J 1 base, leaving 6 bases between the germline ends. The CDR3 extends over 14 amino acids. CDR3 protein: CASSEYRSNQPQHF. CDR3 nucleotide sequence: TGTGCCAGCAGTGAATACAGGAGCAATCAGCCCCAGCATTTT.

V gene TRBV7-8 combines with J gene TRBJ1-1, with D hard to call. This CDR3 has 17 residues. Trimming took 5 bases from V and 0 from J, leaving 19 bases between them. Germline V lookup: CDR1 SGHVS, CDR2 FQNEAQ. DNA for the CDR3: TGTGCCAGCAGCCGTCCCGAAGACCAGTCCCTGAACACTGAAGCTTTCTTT. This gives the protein CASSRPEDQSLNTEAFF.